Presented here are 26 T cell receptor beta chains from one specimen sequenced in a study of metastatic and nonmetastatic thyroid tumors. No patient had received any treatment before thyroid surgery. TCRdb re-called the PCR reads via MiXCR. The sample lists around 13,000 clones; 20% to 30% were seen once. Sequencing was done on a sample of blood. The receptors shown here come from a female donor with papillary thyroid cancer or a benign thyroid nodule (not recorded which). Some clones in this sample may be carry-over from other donors' samples.

Many counts were recorded for this clone. This chain connects TRBV12-3 or TRBV12-4 to TRBJ2-7, with TRBD1 matching 7 bases. The CDR3 length is 19 residues. With 3 bases clipped from V and 3 bases from J, the junction kept 20 bases outside the gene matches. The CDR3 here is CASSFNLGSYRRQGYEQYF. The DNA for the CDR3 is TGTGCCAGCAGTTTCAATTTGGGGTCCTATAGGAGACAGGGCTACGAGCAGTACTTC.

The chain combines TRBV6-1 with TRBJ1-5; TRBD1 matches at 9 bases. After removal of 6 bases from V and 5 bases from J, the junction contained 11 bases not matched to a gene. There are 16 residues in the CDR3. Germline CDR1 is MNHNS and CDR2 is SASEGT. CDR3 region: CASRRQGGPVDQPQHF. In nucleotides, the CDR3 is TGTGCCAGCAGAAGACAGGGGGGGCCTGTTGATCAGCCCCAGCATTTT.

This clone appeared many times. The gene calls are TRBV19 and TRBJ2-5; 7 bases match TRBD1. The CDR3 runs to 14 residues. The germline V gene has CDR1 LNHDA and CDR2 SQIVND (reference sequence). V lost 3 bases and J lost 7; bases outside the gene matches: 8. In nucleotides, the CDR3 is TGTGCCAGTAGTATCGACAGGGCGTGGGGGACCCAGTACTTC. Translated: CASSIDRAWGTQYF.

This clone was detected many times. The chain has TRBV18 and TRBJ1-5, with 7 nucleotides matching TRBD1. Germline trimming cut 2 bases from V and 0 bases from J; bases unmatched to any gene: 7. The CDR3 is 17 amino acids. The germline CDR1 and CDR2 sequences are KGHSH and LQKENI. The chain's CDR3 is CASSPIEAGGSNQPQHF. CDR3 DNA: TGTGCCAGCTCACCAATCGAGGCAGGGGGTAGCAATCAGCCCCAGCATTTT.

The V and J genes are TRBV20-1 and TRBJ1-6; D unresolved. V lost 4 bases and J 7 bases, leaving 17 bases between the germline ends. Looked up from germline, CDR1 is DFQATT and CDR2 is SNEGSKA (reference sequence). The CDR3 is 15 amino acids. The CDR3 DNA follows: TGCAGTGCTACGGGAGCCAATCGGCCGAATTCACCCCTCCACTTT. Protein sequence: CSATGANRPNSPLHF.

V is TRBV9 and J is TRBJ2-2, with 11 bases aligning to TRBD1. J gave up 4 bases and V 3 bases, and 8 bases lay outside the gene matches. The germline V gene encodes CDR1 SGDLS and CDR2 YYNGEE. This CDR3 comprises 17 residues. CDR3 sequence: CASSARTGGFGTGELFF. The DNA for the CDR3 is TGTGCCAGCAGCGCACGGACAGGGGGCTTCGGCACCGGGGAGCTGTTTTTT.

By frequency in the sample, this clone is medium-sized. The same CDR3 can be traced to other DNA sequences in this sample. V and J are TRBV28 and TRBJ1-5; D remains unclear. CDR3 length: 13 residues. The V gene's germline CDR1 is MDHEN and CDR2 SYDVKM. V lost 6 bases and J lost 5, with 11 bases in between. The CDR3 sequence: CASRGRGYQPQHF. In DNA, the CDR3 is TGTGCCAGCAGAGGCCGGGGTTATCAGCCCCAGCATTTT.

The chain employs TRBV11-2 and TRBJ1-6; TRBD1 is a possible D gene (5 bases). V was clipped by 6 bases and J by 7 bases, with 19 bases between them. The CDR3 runs to 16 residues. The germline gives CDR1 SGHAT, CDR2 FQNNGV. DNA of the CDR3: TGTGCCAGCAGTCAGGGTTGGGCCCTGGGAAATTCACCCCTCCACTTT. Translating it yields CASSQGWALGNSPLHF.

This clone was observed at least ten times. The rearrangement joins TRBV10-3 to TRBJ2-2; D is perhaps TRBD2 (6 bases). The V gene lost 3 bases and the J gene lost 7 bases, with 15 bases spanning the gap. This CDR3 has 15 amino acids. The germline gives CDR1 ENHRY, CDR2 SYGVKD. The CDR3 protein is CAISDPLARGGELFF. In DNA, the CDR3 is TGTGCCATCAGTGATCCCCTAGCGAGAGGCGGGGAGCTGTTTTTT.

Only a few counts were recorded for this clone. A clone one base away is much larger, so this may be a read error. Other nucleotide sequences from this sample produce the same CDR3. The chain combines TRBV29-1 with TRBJ1-1; D possibly corresponds to TRBD1 (6 bases). Between the trimmed V and J ends, which lost 8 bases and 6 bases, there was a span of 13 bases. The germline gives CDR1 SQVTM, CDR2 ANQGSEA. This CDR3 spans 11 amino acids. CDR3 region: CSLTEGAEAFF. In DNA form, the CDR3 reads TGCAGCCTAACTGAGGGGGCTGAAGCTTTCTTT.

In its sample, this clone ranks as medium-sized. This sequence joins TRBV6-1 and TRBJ2-5, with 9 bases matching TRBD1. The V gene end was trimmed by 8 bases and the J gene end by 5 bases; junction bases not matched to a gene: 12. This CDR3 region has 15 residues. CDR1 is MNHNS and CDR2 is SASEGT in the germline V gene. CDR3 sequence reads: CASGVPGQGVETQYF. CDR3 nucleotide sequence: TGTGCCAGCGGGGTTCCGGGACAGGGTGTGGAGACCCAGTACTTC.

This clone has ten or more counts. This chain connects TRBV5-4 to TRBJ2-3; D possibly corresponds to TRBD2 (6 bases). CDR1 and CDR2 (germline): SGHNT, YYREEE (reference sequence). The germline V and J ends were trimmed by 3 bases and 7 bases, with 18 bases remaining between them. CDR3 size: 15 residues. The CDR3 sequence: CASSSSGRGSNTQYF. In DNA form, the CDR3 reads TGTGCCAGCAGCTCCTCCGGGCGGGGCTCGAATACGCAGTATTTT. Full variable domain (rest looked up from reference TRBV5-4 and TRBJ2-3): ETGVTQSPTHLIKTRGQQVTLRCSSQSGHNTVSWYQQALGQGPQFIFQYYREEENGRGNFPPRFSGLQFPNYSSELNVNALELDDSALYLCASSSSGRGSNTQYFGPGTRLTVL.

The chain uses TRBV4-2 and TRBJ1-5; D unresolved. The V gene's germline CDR1 is LGHNA and CDR2 YNFKEQ. This CDR3 has 14 amino acids. Trimming stripped 0 bases from V and 4 bases from J, with 7 bases between. This CDR3 reads CASSQDVMNQPQHF. DNA for the CDR3: TGTGCCAGCAGCCAAGATGTAATGAATCAGCCCCAGCATTTT.

There are many counts of this clone. The CDR3 nucleotides read TGCAGTGCTAGAGATCAGACAGGGCAAGAGACCCAGTACTTC. Protein product: CSARDQTGQETQYF. V and J are TRBV20-1 and TRBJ2-5, with 7 nucleotides matching TRBD1. V trimming: 0 bases; J trimming: 2 bases; junction bases outside the gene matches: 3. The CDR3 has 14 amino acids. CDR1 and CDR2 from the germline V gene are DFQATT and SNEGSKA (reference sequence).

This clone is medium-sized. This chain joins TRBV6-4 and TRBJ1-1; D call uncertain. Trimming shortened V by 6 bases and J by 5 bases, and 10 bases separated the two germline ends. The CDR3 is 12 amino acids. Germline-derived CDR1 and CDR2 are MRHNA and SNTAGT. The CDR3 spells CASRGVETEAFF. The DNA of the CDR3 is TGTGCCAGCAGGGGAGTGGAAACTGAAGCTTTCTTT.

This clone appeared many times. The rearrangement joins TRBV25-1 to TRBJ2-7; D uncertain. Germline loops: CDR1 MGHDK, CDR2 SYGVNS. Between the trimmed V and J ends, which lost 7 bases and 7 bases, there was a span of 8 bases. There are 10 residues in the CDR3. CDR3 in amino acids: CASTSTEQYF. The DNA for the CDR3 is TGTGCCAGCACCAGCACAGAGCAGTACTTC.

This clone is classed as medium-sized. The V call is TRBV27, the J call TRBJ2-7, with TRBD2 matching over 11 bases. CDR1 MNHEY and CDR2 SMNVEV come from the germline V gene (reference sequence). Germline trimming cut 2 bases from V and 2 bases from J; bases unmatched to any gene: 8. CDR3 length: 17 amino acids. The CDR3: CASSLALGTSGPYEQYF. The CDR3 nucleotides read TGTGCCAGCAGTTTAGCATTAGGGACTAGCGGCCCCTACGAGCAGTACTTC.

The chain couples TRBV5-1 to TRBJ1-2, with D unresolved. The CDR3 loop spans 13 amino acids. V lost 2 bases, J lost 6 bases, and 11 bases lay in between. Germline V lookup: CDR1 SGHRS, CDR2 YFSETQ. CDR3 nucleotides: TGCGCCAGCAGCTTTTGCCCCGCCCATGGCTACACCTTC. This gives the protein CASSFCPAHGYTF.

This clone has ten or more counts. The chain links TRBV20-1 to TRBJ1-5, with D possibly TRBD1 on 6 matching bases. This CDR3 is built from 15 residues. The V gene's germline CDR1 is DFQATT and CDR2 SNEGSKA (reference sequence). Trimming shortened V by 6 bases and J by 8 bases, and 23 bases separated the two germline ends. The CDR3 bases are TGCAGTGCACCACAGGGCGGGGGTGCAAGAGAGCCCCAGCATTTT. Protein product: CSAPQGGGAREPQHF.

This clone has ten or more counts. V is TRBV14 and J is TRBJ2-5, with D unresolved. V gave up 4 bases and J gave up 5 bases, with 8 bases separating them. The V gene's germline CDR1 is SGHDN and CDR2 FVKESK. The CDR3 totals 12 residues. The CDR3 DNA sequence: TGTGCCAGCAGCCGTTATGAGGAGACCCAGTACTTC. As protein: CASSRYEETQYF.

This clone has more than one count but fewer than ten. V gene TRBV6-1 combines with J gene TRBJ1-1; D is possibly TRBD1 (5 bases). This CDR3 has 13 amino acids. V lost 6 bases, J lost 0 bases, and 8 bases lay in between. Germline CDR1 and CDR2: MNHNS and SASEGT. CDR3 sequence (DNA): TGTGCCAGCAGGGGACGTATGAACACTGAAGCTTTCTTT. Its protein product is CASRGRMNTEAFF.

The rearrangement links TRBV12-3 or TRBV12-4 to TRBJ2-1, with 10 positions matching TRBD2. CDR3 length: 16 amino acids. With 8 bases clipped from V and 5 bases from J, the junction kept 12 bases outside the gene matches. CDR3: CASGARLAGDDNEQFF. The CDR3 coding sequence is TGTGCCAGCGGTGCTCGCCTAGCGGGAGACGACAATGAGCAGTTCTTC.

The chain couples TRBV7-2 to TRBJ1-5; D is unresolved. Looked up from germline, CDR1 is SGHTA and CDR2 is FQGNSA. The V end lost 9 bases, the J end lost 0 bases, and 9 bases lay between the germline ends. The CDR3 runs 13 residues. CDR3 sequence reads: CARRPDSNQPQHF. The CDR3 nucleotides are TGTGCCAGAAGACCAGATAGCAATCAGCCCCAGCATTTT.

A note on this clone: The sample has other DNA sequences that encode this CDR3 too. CDR3 DNA: TGTGCCTGGAGCAGGGGTGGTTACGAGCAGTACTTC. Translated: CAWSRGGYEQYF. The chain employs TRBV30 and TRBJ2-7; D might be TRBD1 (6 bases). Germline V gene sequence: CDR1 GTSNPN, CDR2 SVGIG (reference sequence). The CDR3 runs 12 residues. The V end lost 3 bases, the J end lost 4 bases, and 10 bases lay between the germline ends. Supplemented by reference TRBV30 and TRBJ2-7, the full variable domain reads SQTIHQWPATLVQPVGSPLSLECTVEGTSNPNLYWYRQAAGRGLQLLFYSVGIGQISSEVPQNLSASRPQDRQFILSSKKLLLSDSGFYLCAWSRGGYEQYFGPGTRLTVT.

At least ten counts were recorded for this clone. V usage is TRBV5-1 and J usage is TRBJ1-5; a weak D match, TRBD1 (6 bases). Trimming removed 5 bases at V and 5 bases at J, with 17 bases between. CDR3 length equals 15 residues. From germline, CDR1 is SGHRS and CDR2 YFSETQ. CDR3 nucleotide sequence: TGCGCCAGCAGGATGGGGGCGGAGGGCTATCAGCCCCAGCATTTT. Protein product: CASRMGAEGYQPQHF.

The rearrangement uses TRBV6-5 and TRBJ2-7, with 11 bases that match TRBD2. The CDR3 has 18 residues. V dropped 0 bases and J dropped 1; count of bases not matched to a gene: 8. The germline V gene has CDR1 MNHEY and CDR2 SVGAGI. The CDR3 loop is CASSYSGVAGGQSYEQYF. The DNA for the CDR3 is TGTGCCAGCAGTTACTCAGGAGTAGCGGGAGGGCAGTCCTACGAGCAGTACTTC.